This record covers a single TCR beta chain. Its target antigen remains unknown. No qualities accompany the bases; no much larger clone lies one base away. TCRbeta CDR3 regions were amplified from genomic DNA by means of the immunoSEQ Assay, a bias-controlled multiplex PCR. As for the original processing: Within the assay, amplification of reference gene primers was used to estimate how many nucleated cells each sample contained. To quantify the absolute abundance of each unique TCRbeta CDR3 rearrangement, sequence reads were collapsed and filtered. For each sample, productive Simpson clonality was calculated as the square root of Simpson's diversity index across productive rearrangements. The clones in this table, taken by TCRdb from immuneACCESS, are in-frame only. Not every clone is retained; where verified, under half of the shortfall comes from an unresolved V gene, and the cause of the rest is unknown. D and trimming come from the DNA, and the V and J calls and clone size come from that table. For this sample there are 150,000 to 200,000 clones; about three quarters appear just once. 2.8% of the sample rests with the top ten.

This entry belongs to a study of blood T cell repertoires in COVID-19 (TCRdb year 2020). Some background on the complete study: Samples from collaborators originated in the United States, Italy and Spain and spanned both the acute and convalescent phases of COVID-19. Where HLA class I and class II types were available, the types were taken from metadata supplied by the sample provider, not from assay-based typing. The prospective study material was composed of cDNA or gDNA derived from T cells, B-cell-depleted T cells, or PBMCs. The sample metadata nearly always contained a de-identified subject ID, COVID-19 status, age in years and sex. Samples came from the ongoing ImmuneRACE study (first 160 participants) plus 1,254 subjects from 6 global collaborators. Deeply sampled blood TCRbeta repertoires from subjects exposed to, actively infected with, or recovered from COVID-19 were included in the dataset. The repertoires were released in a freely available public database meant as a resource for research on the immune response to SARS-CoV-2.

From the germline V gene, CDR1 is SGDLS and CDR2 is YYNGEE. The CDR3 runs 12 residues from the cysteine to the phenylalanine. Only CDR3 DNA is held: 36 bases, read in frame from base 1. Deletion took 4 bases off V and 10 bases off J, with a span of 13 bases between the germline ends. The collaborating institutions used their own protocols to collect whole blood in K2EDTA tubes. For TCRbeta analysis, collaborators shipped samples as frozen whole blood, isolated PBMCs, or DNA extracted from either of those sample types. What the research found in general, with its limitations: Clinical and demographic metadata were provided uncurated, with the amount varying by source and participant.

The rearranged segments are TRBV9 and TRBJ2-3, with the D gene not clear enough to name. The TCR originated in an older man with acute or convalescent COVID-19. The source material was peripheral blood. The bases are TGTGCCAGCAGCCCCCTCGCGGCGCCGCAGTATTTT. The translation is CASSPLAAPQYF. The variable domain in full, with residues beyond the CDR3 obtained from the reference TRBV9 and TRBJ2-3 genes, is DSGVTQTPKHLITATGQRVTLRCSPRSGDLSVYWYQQSLDQGLQFLIQYYNGEERAKGNILERFSAQQFPDLHSELNLSSLELGDSALYFCASSPLAAPQYFGPGTRLTVL.